A selection of T cell receptor beta chains follows, all from one sample in a study of blood T cell repertoires in COVID-19. The protocol was immunoSEQ multiplex PCR, while the TCRdb copy is restricted to in-frame clones and leaves out a portion. The sample has 45,000 to 60,000 clones, around 80% seen once; the top ten hold roughly 5.8%. Sequenced material: PBMCs or T cells enriched from blood (not recorded which). These TCRs come from a woman aged 45-65 years with acute COVID-19. CDR3s include the opening cysteine and the closing phenylalanine or tryptophan. The D gene is left open where the match is weak. The size entry is marked missing in some rows and otherwise reads once, few, many or a size class.

j_call clone_size v_call d_call cdr3_nt cdr3_aa
TRBJ1-4 NA TRBV10-2 TRBD1 TGCGCCAGCAGTGATCACAGGGGAGAAAAACTGTTTTTT CASSDHRGEKLFF
TRBJ2-7 NA TRBV6-5 NA TGTGCCAGCAGTTACCAACGGGGATCGTCCGAGCAGTACTTC CASSYQRGSSEQYF
TRBJ1-6 NA TRBV7-6 NA TGTGCCAGCAGCTCCAGCGGGGATTTTAATTCACCCCTCCACTTT CASSSSGDFNSPLHF
TRBJ1-2 NA TRBV25-1 TRBD1 TGTGCCAGCAGCCCGGGACAGGGGTCGGGCTATGGCTACACCTTC CASSPGQGSGYGYTF
TRBJ2-7 once TRBV3-1/TRBV3-2 TRBD1 TGTGCCAGCAGCCGGGGACAGATCTCCTACGAGCAGTACTTC CASSRGQISYEQYF
TRBJ1-2 NA TRBV3-1/TRBV3-2 TRBD1 TGTGCCAGCAGCCAAGAAAGAGGGACAGGGAATGGCTACACCTTC CASSQERGTGNGYTF
TRBJ1-2 NA TRBV11-2 NA TGTGCCAGCAGCCTAGGAGGGCCTCAGGTCTATGGCTACACCTTC CASSLGGPQVYGYTF
TRBJ2-2 NA TRBV5-1 TRBD1 TGCGCCCGCGGCCAGGGGGGACAGGGGACCGGGGAGCTGTTTTTT CARGQGGQGTGELFF
TRBJ1-1 NA TRBV28 NA TGTGCCAGCAGTTTCGGGTTCGTAAATGAAGCTTTCTTT CASSFGFVNEAFF
TRBJ1-6 medium-sized TRBV7-9 TRBD1 TGTGCCAGCAGCTCGGGGGACAGTCCGAATTCACCCCTCCACTTT CASSSGDSPNSPLHF
TRBJ1-4 NA TRBV5-1 TRBD1 TGCGCCAGCAGCACCGGGACAGGGGTCATGCATGAAAAACTGTTTTTT CASSTGTGVMHEKLFF
TRBJ2-3 once TRBV9 NA TGTGCCAGCAGCGTCGCCGACTGGGGCGCTACAGATACGCAGTATTTT CASSVADWGATDTQYF
TRBJ2-5 few TRBV4-1 TRBD2 TGCGCCAGCAGCCAAGTCGGACTAGCTCAAGAGACCCAGTACTTC CASSQVGLAQETQYF
TRBJ2-1 NA TRBV28 TRBD2 TGTGCCAGCAGTTTAAAGGGCGCGGGGGGGCCAAGGAATGAGCAGTTCTTC CASSLKGAGGPRNEQFF
TRBJ1-2 NA TRBV2 NA TGTGCCAGCAGTGAATTTGCCACAAGATCTAACTATGGCTACACCTTC CASSEFATRSNYGYTF
TRBJ1-2 NA TRBV9 NA TGTGCCAGCAGCGGATTTAGGGGGAACTATGGCTACACCTTC CASSGFRGNYGYTF
TRBJ2-3 NA TRBV19 NA TGTGCCAGTAGACCGGGCGGGGGCATAGATACGCAGTATTTT CASRPGGGIDTQYF
TRBJ1-2 NA TRBV18 NA TGTGCCAGCTCACCAGACGGCGGACATAACTATGGCTACACCTTC CASSPDGGHNYGYTF
TRBJ1-3 NA TRBV19 NA TGTGCCAGTAGTATATTAACAGGGAGAGGAAACACCATATATTTT CASSILTGRGNTIYF
TRBJ1-2 NA TRBV12-3/TRBV12-4 NA TGTGCCAGCAGCCCCAGGGGATCTGAGGGCTACACCTTC CASSPRGSEGYTF
TRBJ1-3 NA TRBV21-1 NA TGTGCCAGCAGCAAACCCCCAGGGACAGGGCGGGTTGGAAATGGGTTCGATGGAAACACCATATATTTT CASSKPPGTGRVGNGFDGNTIYF
TRBJ2-7 NA TRBV29-1 TRBD1 TGCAGCGTTGAACTCGGAGACAGGGCGTACGAGCAGTACTTC CSVELGDRAYEQYF
TRBJ1-3 NA TRBV30 NA TGTGCCTGGAGTGTACAAGGGGGTGGAAACACCATATATTTT CAWSVQGGGNTIYF
TRBJ2-2 NA TRBV5-1 NA TGCGCCAGCAGCTCCGGGGTAACCGGGGAGCTGTTTTTT CASSSGVTGELFF
TRBJ2-1 once TRBV7-9 NA TGTGCCAGCAGCTTAACCCAAGGGGAAGAGCAGTTCTTC CASSLTQGEEQFF
TRBJ2-7 NA TRBV19 TRBD1 TGTGCCAGTAGTATAGGACAGGGCGCCTACGAGCAGTACTTC CASSIGQGAYEQYF
TRBJ2-7 few TRBV5-1 TRBD1 TGCGCCAGCAGCTCGCGACAGGGGCGCTACGAGCAGTACTTC CASSSRQGRYEQYF
TRBJ1-1 few TRBV9 TRBD1 TGTGCCAGCAGCGCGGACAGGACGAACACTGAAGCTTTCTTT CASSADRTNTEAFF
TRBJ1-2 NA TRBV10-3 TRBD1 TGTGCCTCGCAGACAGGGGGCGTCTATGGCTACACCTTC CASQTGGVYGYTF
TRBJ2-7 NA TRBV2 TRBD1 TGTGCCAGCAGTGAGAGGACAGGGAAACACTACGAGCAGTACTTC CASSERTGKHYEQYF
TRBJ1-1 once TRBV28 TRBD1 TGTGCCAGCAGTTGGACAGGGGGCAAAACTGAAGCTTTCTTT CASSWTGGKTEAFF
TRBJ2-7 NA TRBV14 NA TGTGCCAGCAGCCTGAGCCCCGGCTACGAGCAGTACTTC CASSLSPGYEQYF
TRBJ2-3 NA TRBV9 NA TGTGCCAGCAGCGTAGTGGGTCGGGGGGCCCACACAGATACGCAGTATTTT CASSVVGRGAHTDTQYF
TRBJ2-7 NA TRBV7-8 NA TGTGCCAGCAGCCCACCCGCAGGCTCCTACGAGCAGTACTTC CASSPPAGSYEQYF
TRBJ1-2 NA TRBV5-6 NA TGTGCCAGCAGCAGGAGGGAATCCTATGGCTACACCTTC CASSRRESYGYTF
TRBJ1-5 few TRBV27 TRBD1 TGTGCCAGCAGACGGACAGGCACCAATCAGCCCCAGCATTTT CASRRTGTNQPQHF
TRBJ1-2 NA TRBV6-2/TRBV6-3 NA TGTGCCAGCAGTCCCTCCGAGGTGGTTAGCTATGGCTACACCTTC CASSPSEVVSYGYTF
TRBJ2-1 NA TRBV4-1 TRBD2 TGCGCCAGCAGCCAAGGAACTAGCGGGGGGATGTATGAGCAGTTCTTC CASSQGTSGGMYEQFF
TRBJ1-6 once TRBV12-3/TRBV12-4 NA TGTGCCAGCAGTTACGGGAGAGCACCCCTCCACTTT CASSYGRAPLHF
TRBJ1-3 NA TRBV5-8 NA TGTGCCAGCAGCTTATTTCGGGGAGCGACTGGAAACACCATATATTTT CASSLFRGATGNTIYF
TRBJ1-4 NA TRBV2 TRBD1 TGTGCCAGCAGCGGGACAGGGGGGCGTAATGAAAAACTGTTTTTT CASSGTGGRNEKLFF
TRBJ1-2 NA TRBV15 NA TGTGCCACCAGCAGAGATGCCAGTTTCGGCTACACCTTC CATSRDASFGYTF
TRBJ2-5 NA TRBV14 NA TGTGCCAGCAGCCACGAGGTAGAGACCCAGTACTTC CASSHEVETQYF
TRBJ1-4 NA TRBV5-6 TRBD1 TGTGCCAGCAGCTCAATTTATGGACAGGAGACTAATGAAAAACTGTTTTTT CASSSIYGQETNEKLFF
TRBJ1-1 NA TRBV29-1 NA TGCAGCGTTGAGGGCAGGTTGCAGTCTTCAAACACTGAAGCTTTCTTT CSVEGRLQSSNTEAFF
TRBJ1-2 NA TRBV6-5 TRBD1 TGTGCCAGCCACCGGACAGGGGGGGACGGCTACACCTTC CASHRTGGDGYTF
TRBJ2-1 NA TRBV7-9 NA TGTGCCAGCAGCTTAGGAAGAGCTACCTACAATGAGCAGTTCTTC CASSLGRATYNEQFF
TRBJ2-3 NA TRBV5-4 TRBD1 TGTGCCAGCTTGTGGACAGGAAACACAGATACGCAGTATTTT CASLWTGNTDTQYF
TRBJ2-5 NA TRBV11-2 TRBD2 TGTGCCAGCAGCTTAGGGTCTAGCGGGGGGAATAAAGAGACCCAGTACTTC CASSLGSSGGNKETQYF
TRBJ1-6 NA TRBV5-1 TRBD1 TGCGCCAGCAGCTCGACAGGGTGGGGCAATTCACCCCTCCACTTT CASSSTGWGNSPLHF
TRBJ2-7 NA TRBV28 NA TGTGCCAGCAGTTTGGAGGGTTACGAGCAGTACTTC CASSLEGYEQYF
TRBJ1-6 NA TRBV30 NA TGTGCCTGGAGAGGATTGGGAGGAAACTCACCCCTCCACTTT CAWRGLGGNSPLHF
TRBJ2-1 medium-sized TRBV10-1 TRBD2 TGCGCCAGCAGTCTAGCGGGGGACGACAATGAGCAGTTCTTC CASSLAGDDNEQFF
TRBJ1-3 NA TRBV5-8 NA TGTGCCAGCAGCCAGGGAAACGGAAACACCATATATTTT CASSQGNGNTIYF
TRBJ2-3 NA TRBV5-5 TRBD2 TGTGCCAGCAGCTCCTCGGGGACTATCACAGATACGCAGTATTTT CASSSSGTITDTQYF
TRBJ2-7 NA TRBV24-1 NA TGTGCCACCAGTGATGGCAACTCCTACGAGCAGTACTTC CATSDGNSYEQYF
TRBJ2-3 NA TRBV4-1 NA TGCGCCAGCAGCCAAGATCCTAGGTGGACAGATACGCAGTATTTT CASSQDPRWTDTQYF
TRBJ2-5 NA TRBV28 NA TGTGCCAGCAACACTCGGGGAGATCGCCAAGAGACCCAGTACTTC CASNTRGDRQETQYF
TRBJ2-5 NA TRBV30 TRBD2 TGTGCCTGGAGTAGCGGGGGGGCGGGAGAGACCCAGTACTTC CAWSSGGAGETQYF